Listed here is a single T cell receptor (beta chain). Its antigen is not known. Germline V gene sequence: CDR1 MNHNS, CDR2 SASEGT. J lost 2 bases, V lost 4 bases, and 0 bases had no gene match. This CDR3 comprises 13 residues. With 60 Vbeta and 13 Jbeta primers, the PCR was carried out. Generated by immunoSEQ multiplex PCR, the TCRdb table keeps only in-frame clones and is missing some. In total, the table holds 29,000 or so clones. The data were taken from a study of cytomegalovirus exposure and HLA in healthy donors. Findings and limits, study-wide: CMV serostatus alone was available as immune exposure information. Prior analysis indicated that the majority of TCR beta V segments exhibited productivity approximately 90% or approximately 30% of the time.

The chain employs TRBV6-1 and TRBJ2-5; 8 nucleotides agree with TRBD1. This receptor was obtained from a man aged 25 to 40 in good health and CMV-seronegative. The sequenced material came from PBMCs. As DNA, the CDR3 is TGTGCCAGCAGTGGGGACAGGCAAGAGACCCAGTACTTC. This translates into CASSGDRQETQYF.